Listed below are T cell receptor beta chains from one sample, sequenced in a study of T cell repertoires in cytomegalovirus infection. TCRdb re-called the reads through MiXCR, storing one row per CDR3 protein. The sample consists of roughly 190,000 distinct CDR3 sequences, more than 9% of them appearing once. What was sequenced was PBMCs. These receptors were obtained from a human donor in good health (CMV status not recorded). Some clones in this sample may be carry-over from other donors' samples. Both conserved end residues are part of each CDR3. Each record gives: V gene, J gene, D gene, clone size, CDR3 protein, CDR3 DNA. D genes are given only for firm matches. Where a row states a size, it is once, few, many or the class of an expanded clone; other rows omit it.

>TRBV7-9|TRBJ1-1|-|few
CASSSRGRTENTEAFF
TGTGCCAGCAGCTCCCGTGGGCGGACAGAGAACACTGAAGCTTTCTTT
>TRBV7-3|TRBJ2-1|TRBD2|-
CASSFRGLAEFSGNEQFF
TGTGCCAGCAGCTTTCGAGGACTAGCGGAATTTAGTGGGAATGAGCAGTTCTTC
>TRBV29-1|TRBJ2-3|-|-
CSITGTRGTDTQYF
TGCAGCATCACCGGGACTCGAGGCACAGATACGCAGTATTTT
>TRBV6-2/TRBV6-3|TRBJ2-1|TRBD2|-
CASSRRLAEQFF
TGTGCCAGCAGCCGGAGACTAGCGGAGCAGTTCTTC
>TRBV6-2/TRBV6-3|TRBJ2-1|TRBD2|-
CASSLIPGTSGGPAVYNEQFF
TGTGCCAGCAGTTTGATACCCGGGACTAGCGGGGGGCCGGCCGTTTACAATGAGCAGTTCTTC
>TRBV5-4|TRBJ2-2|-|many
CASSFDLTNTGELFF
TGTGCCAGCAGCTTCGACCTTACTAACACCGGGGAGCTGTTTTTT
>TRBV12-3/TRBV12-4|TRBJ1-2|TRBD1|few
CASSLVMLGQGVDYGYTF
TGTGCCAGCAGTTTAGTAATGCTGGGACAGGGCGTTGACTATGGCTACACCTTC
>TRBV29-1|TRBJ2-3|TRBD2|many
CSVWGQWTSGRTDTQYF
TGCAGCGTGTGGGGCCAATGGACTAGCGGGAGGACAGATACGCAGTATTTT
>TRBV28|TRBJ1-2|-|-
CASSFRGGNYGYTF
TGTGCCAGCAGTTTCAGGGGCGGTAACTATGGCTACACCTTC
>TRBV7-2|TRBJ1-3|TRBD1|many
CASSSGTAGNTIYF
TGTGCCAGCAGCTCAGGGACAGCTGGAAACACCATATATTTT
>TRBV7-9|TRBJ1-5|-|few
CASSLEVGVGNQPQHF
TGTGCCAGCAGCTTAGAGGTCGGGGTAGGCAATCAGCCCCAGCATTTT
>TRBV7-2|TRBJ1-5|-|many
CAGGGGRGPQHF
TGTGCCGGAGGGGGGGGGCGGGGGCCCCAGCATTTT
>TRBV28|TRBJ1-2|-|few
CASGSIPGLTYGYTF
TGTGCCAGCGGCTCTATACCGGGCCTAACATATGGCTACACCTTC
>TRBV5-1|TRBJ2-2|-|-
CASSLGHESNTGELFF
TGCGCCAGCAGCTTGGGACACGAATCCAACACCGGGGAGCTGTTTTTT
>TRBV29-1|TRBJ1-1|-|many
CSVEVRGWGTEAFF
TGCAGCGTTGAGGTGAGGGGTTGGGGCACTGAAGCTTTCTTT
>TRBV5-8|TRBJ1-2|-|-
CASSSQGWGYTF
TGTGCCAGCAGCTCACAGGGTTGGGGCTACACCTTC
>TRBV7-2|TRBJ2-3|-|few
CASNPTQGTQYF
TGTGCCAGCAACCCGACCCAGGGGACGCAGTATTTT
>TRBV7-2|TRBJ1-1|-|few
CASSYQMGGNTEAFF
TGTGCCAGCAGCTACCAAATGGGAGGTAACACTGAAGCTTTCTTT
>TRBV7-2|TRBJ2-7|-|many
CASSLALDPNEQYF
TGTGCCAGCAGCTTAGCCCTAGACCCCAACGAGCAGTACTTC
>TRBV29-1|TRBJ1-2|-|-
CSAEGPHGYTF
TGCAGCGCCGAAGGACCGCATGGCTACACCTTC
>TRBV7-2|TRBJ2-2|TRBD2|many
CASSYPAGGGTGELFF
TGTGCCAGCAGCTACCCAGCGGGAGGTGGCACCGGGGAGCTGTTTTTT
>TRBV7-2|TRBJ1-4|TRBD1|many
CASNSAGGGEKLFF
TGTGCCAGCAATAGCGCAGGGGGCGGTGAAAAACTGTTTTTT
>TRBV18|TRBJ1-1|-|many
CASSPTDTWNTEAFF
TGTGCCAGCTCACCTACGGACACTTGGAACACTGAAGCTTTCTTT